This T cell receptor (beta chain) was recovered during a study of immune evolution from preneoplasia to lung adenocarcinoma. Points from the study as a whole: Later-stage lesions seemingly showed higher T cell density and diversity than normal lung.

Using immunoSEQ multiplex PCR, the repertoire was profiled, and TCRdb retains in-frame clones only, with some absent. The sample lists some 41,000 clones, approximately 80% occurring once. In regard to this clone: Its specificity is not known.

CDR3 length: 18 residues. The V gene end was trimmed by 5 bases and the J gene end by 4 bases; junction bases not matched to a gene: 13. Germline V lookup: CDR1 SGHRS, CDR2 YFSETQ. J is TRBJ2-5 and V is TRBV5-1, with 14 bases that match TRBD2. The sequencing input was FFPE invasive lung adenocarcinoma tissue. The clonotype originates from a person in their sixties with lung adenocarcinoma. The DNA of the CDR3 is TGCGCCAGCAGGAGGATGACCGGGACTAGCGGGAGTTTAGAGACCCAGTACTTC. This sequence encodes CASRRMTGTSGSLETQYF.